Listed below are T cell receptor beta chains from one sample, sequenced in a study of T cell repertoires in cytomegalovirus infection. A single record per CDR3 protein comes from TCRdb applying MiXCR to the reads. The sample yields approximately 160,000 distinct CDR3 sequences, 15% to 20% seen once. Sequencing was performed on CD8+ T cells from PBMCs. The receptors come from a human donor in good health (CMV status not recorded). Some clones in this sample may be carry-over from other donors' samples. The CDR3 runs from the conserved cysteine through the conserved F or W.

j_call	v_call	cdr3_aa
TRBJ1-1	TRBV7-8	CASATRRGTEAFF
TRBJ2-2	TRBV12-5	CASGLWTNTGELFF
TRBJ2-2	TRBV7-7	CASSLGTGTANTGELFF
TRBJ2-7	TRBV4-3	CASSQGLAGSYEQYF
TRBJ1-3	TRBV29-1	CSVEDPWGTHAQNSGNTIYF
TRBJ2-1	TRBV7-8	CASRTTENEQFF
TRBJ2-4	TRBV6-1	CATLLGGGLQYF
TRBJ2-1	TRBV9	CASSVEAMSKYNEQFF
TRBJ2-1	TRBV7-2	CASSPRPGGSYNEQFF
TRBJ2-5	TRBV7-9	CASSSTSGGRQETQYF
TRBJ2-3	TRBV6-2/TRBV6-3	CASSPPGGARNTDTQYF
TRBJ2-3	TRBV11-2	CASSSGMGDTQYF
TRBJ1-5	TRBV6-1	CASGLGVGQPQHF
TRBJ2-1	TRBV5-6	CASSLVYNEQFF
TRBJ2-1	TRBV7-2	CASSLSPGNEQFF
TRBJ1-4	TRBV7-2	CASSSGWDLFF
TRBJ2-7	TRBV7-9	CASSRGLAPLEQYF
TRBJ2-2	TRBV28	CASRRAFRGNGELFF
TRBJ2-7	TRBV6-2/TRBV6-3	CASCTADEYEQYF
TRBJ1-2	TRBV5-1	CASSPSTGGIDYGYTF
TRBJ2-1	TRBV12-3/TRBV12-4	CASSSRSSGFYNEQFF
TRBJ2-5	TRBV6-2/TRBV6-3	CASSYGGLAGAQETQYF
TRBJ2-5	TRBV28	CASSLFAPGETQYF
TRBJ2-1	TRBV15	CATNPKGPNYNEQFF
TRBJ1-5	TRBV12-3/TRBV12-4	CASSLGPVAQPQHF
TRBJ1-5	TRBV19	CASSIDGTGNQPQHF
TRBJ2-4	TRBV4-3	CASSQDRGGTGGNIQYF
TRBJ2-7	TRBV7-8	CASSVEGQGGYEQYF
TRBJ2-7	TRBV10-1	CASSESWEGREQYF
TRBJ1-1	TRBV19	CASSIDRKTEAFF
TRBJ2-5	TRBV7-8	CASSHSGLVGGQETQYF
TRBJ1-2	TRBV7-4	CASSLRQGTGYTF
TRBJ2-7	TRBV7-3	CASSPLGKGEQYF
TRBJ2-5	TRBV28	CASSPPGQETQYF
TRBJ2-7	TRBV5-1	CASSWTGHEQYF
TRBJ1-2	TRBV29-1	CSALKGMDSYGYTF
TRBJ1-2	TRBV15	CATSRDSTDYRANYGYTF
TRBJ2-2	TRBV6-4	CASSDRGDTGELFF
TRBJ2-1	TRBV4-1	CASSPRTSGFSYNEQFF
TRBJ2-7	TRBV20-1	CSARIAGSSYEQYF
TRBJ2-1	TRBV2	CASSDPLAGGRRDEQFF
TRBJ2-1	TRBV7-3	CASSPSGLARGNEQFF
TRBJ1-1	TRBV5-4	CASSLGQGLNTEAFF
TRBJ1-2	TRBV28	CASSLLGRSNYGYTF
TRBJ2-7	TRBV11-3	CASSAQGQGYEQYF
TRBJ1-6	TRBV6-1	CASMGSNSPLHF
TRBJ2-1	TRBV29-1	CSVEDGEYNEQFF
TRBJ1-2	TRBV29-1	CSVTGGEMSRYTF
TRBJ2-1	TRBV9	CASSVHPYNEQFF
TRBJ1-1	TRBV20-1	CSARLQGSDTEAFF
TRBJ1-2	TRBV7-2	CASKNPAASSYGYTF
TRBJ2-5	TRBV7-8	CASTGTAGPRTEYF
TRBJ2-3	TRBV14	CASSQDVSSTDTQYF
TRBJ1-1	TRBV9	CASSVAENTEAFF